One T cell receptor (beta chain) is described in this entry. As processed by the authors: Amplification of reference gene primers was used by the study to estimate nucleated cell counts. TCRdb keeps only in-frame clones here, not all; method: immunoSEQ multiplex PCR. That table gives V, J and clone size, and the DNA gave D and trimming. This sample has around 340,000 clones; roughly 87% occur once, and the top ten carry roughly 4%. This specimen comes from a study of blood T cell repertoires in COVID-19. Study overall: Samples representing acute and convalescent COVID-19 were sourced from the United States, Italy and Spain. PBMCs, B-cell-depleted T cells, or T cells were the source of the cDNA or gDNA that made up the material.

V gave up 0 bases and J gave up 2 bases, with 15 bases separating them. Germline V lookup: CDR1 MNHEY, CDR2 SMNVEV (reference sequence). The CDR3 totals 17 residues. Enrolled during active infection, Seattle patients were then followed longitudinally. The rearrangement joins TRBV27 to TRBJ2-3; tentatively, D is TRBD1 (5 bases). This clonotype was sampled from a woman aged 55-70 years with COVID-19, enrolled during active disease. Sequenced: peripheral blood. The CDR3 bases are TGTGCCAGCAGTTTATCGGGGAACAGGCCCATCACAGATACGCAGTATTTT. It codes for CASSLSGNRPITDTQYF.